This is a list of T cell receptor beta chains from one sample in a study of T cell changes during pregnancy in multiple sclerosis. Only in-frame clones appear in the TCRdb table, and some are missing; sequencing was by immunoSEQ multiplex PCR. The sample has about 92,000 clones, around 92% seen once. The specimen comprised peripheral blood, sampled in the first trimester of pregnancy. These receptors all come from a female donor with multiple sclerosis, enrolled in a pregnancy study. Both conserved end residues are part of each CDR3. The order of the fields is V gene, J gene, D gene, clone size, CDR3 DNA, CDR3 protein. A D gene is named only where the DNA matches it firmly. Part of the rows lack a size; the others show once, few, many or a class for expanded clones.

>TRBV30|TRBJ1-5|.|.
TGTGCCTGGAGTGTCCCCGCAGACAGGCTTTATAGCAATCAGCCCCAGCATTTT
CAWSVPADRLYSNQPQHF
>TRBV19|TRBJ2-1|TRBD1|.
TGTGCCAGTAGGGGGACAGGCTACAATGAGCAGTTCTTC
CASRGTGYNEQFF
>TRBV5-6|TRBJ1-5|.|.
TGTGCCAGCAGCTACCAGGGAGGTCGTGACCCCCAGCATTTT
CASSYQGGRDPQHF
>TRBV11-2|TRBJ2-4|TRBD2|.
TGTGCCAGCAGCTCAGGGGAGGTAGCGGGAGGTCTTTACTTC
CASSSGEVAGGLYF
>TRBV11-1|TRBJ2-7|.|.
TGTGCCAGCAGCTCCTTCGGATCAGGGAGGAACTACGAGCAGTACTTC
CASSSFGSGRNYEQYF
>TRBV28|TRBJ2-6|.|.
TGTGCCAGCAGTTTCCCAGGGTCTGGGGCCAACGTCCTGACTTTC
CASSFPGSGANVLTF
>TRBV6-5|TRBJ2-1|TRBD2|once
TGTGCCAGCAGCCTCCTCGCGGGAGGGCTCGATGAGCAGTTCTTC
CASSLLAGGLDEQFF
>TRBV28|TRBJ1-5|.|.
TGTGCCAGCAGGACTATCCCCGATCAGCCCCAGCATTTT
CASRTIPDQPQHF
>TRBV5-1|TRBJ2-1|TRBD2|.
TGCGCCAGCAGCTTACTAGCGGGAACCAATGAGCAGTTCTTC
CASSLLAGTNEQFF
>TRBV30|TRBJ2-2|TRBD1|few
TGTGCCTGGATTGGACAGGGTTTCACCGGGGAGCTGTTTTTT
CAWIGQGFTGELFF
>TRBV4-2|TRBJ2-3|.|.
TGTGCCAGCAGCCAAGATGCGGGCTTATTCACAGATACGCAGTATTTT
CASSQDAGLFTDTQYF
>TRBV19|TRBJ2-3|.|.
TGTGCCAGTAGTATTGGCCAGGCACCTAGCACAGATACGCAGTATTTT
CASSIGQAPSTDTQYF
>TRBV6-6|TRBJ1-3|.|.
TGTGCCAGCAGTTACTCGGTACAAAGCTCTGGAAACACCATATATTTT
CASSYSVQSSGNTIYF
>TRBV28|TRBJ2-7|TRBD2|.
TGTGCCAGCAGTTTAGGACTAGCTTCTCACGAGCAGTACTTC
CASSLGLASHEQYF
>TRBV25-1|TRBJ1-1|TRBD1|once
TGTGCCAGCAGTACCTCACAGGGGGGGCCCCACACTGAAGCTTTCTTT
CASSTSQGGPHTEAFF